Described below is a single T cell receptor beta chain sequence and its context. Trimming took off 8 bases at V and 4 bases at J, with 9 bases between the two ends. CDR1 and CDR2 (germline): SNHLY, FYNNEI. The CDR3 sequence is 12 residues long. These data are taken from a study of blood T cell repertoires in COVID-19. Study at large: The United States, Italy and Spain provided the acute and convalescent COVID-19 samples. From T cells, B-cell-depleted T cells, or PBMCs came the material, which was cDNA or gDNA.

Profiling relied on immunoSEQ multiplex PCR, and the TCRdb table lists in-frame clones only, not all of them. The sample gives some 420,000 clones, 80% to 90% of which show up once; around 1.1% is in the top ten. Enrolled through a virtual design, the participants were between 18 and 89 years of age and came from under 30 US areas. Recovered status applied to Cohort 3 donors who had two consecutive negative PCRs. It also applied to those with clearance or with symptom resolution. The sequenced sample was PBMCs or T cells enriched from blood (not recorded which). The clonotype was recovered from a man aged 30 to 45 who had recovered from COVID-19. The genes are TRBV2 and TRBJ1-5; D might be TRBD1 (5 bases). The DNA of the CDR3 is TGTGCCAGCCACCGACAGAATCAGCCCCAGCATTTT. The encoded protein is CASHRQNQPQHF.